The 20 T cell receptor beta chains reported below all come from one sample, sequenced in a study of CD8 T cells in ankylosing spondylitis. Notes on the study in general: Ankylosing spondylitis blood seemed to carry a telltale TCR beta motif made of eight or nine highly homologous variants.

Which antigens these TCRs recognize remains unknown. Each CDR3 protein gets one entry after TCRdb re-called the 5' RACE reads with MiXCR. In the table there are 650,000 to 800,000 distinct CDR3 sequences, under 20% of which are singletons. The sequenced material came from blood, either unsorted or a sorted T cell fraction (not recorded which). These receptors were taken from a male donor with ankylosing spondylitis.

This clonotype appeared a few times. The chain joins TRBV12-3 or TRBV12-4 to TRBJ2-1; TRBD2 matches at 12 bases. The CDR3 is 19 residues long. V was pared by 1 base and J by 0 bases, with 7 bases of the junction left unmatched. This chain's CDR3 is CASSLDRTSGTSSYNEQFF. CDR3 in DNA: TGTGCCAGCAGTTTAGACCGGACTAGCGGGACCAGCTCCTACAATGAGCAGTTCTTC.

This clonotype was found a few times. The chain links TRBV7-2 to TRBJ2-4; TRBD2 aligns across 8 bases. Germline-derived CDR1 and CDR2 are SGHTA and FQGNSA. The CDR3 is 12 amino acids. V lost 5 bases to trimming and J lost 10 bases; unmatched junction nucleotides: 4. CDR3 in DNA: TGTGCCAGCAGCCCAACGGGGGGGATTCAGTACTTC. Protein: CASSPTGGIQYF.

This clonotype was detected only a few times. The chain combines TRBV20-1 with TRBJ2-3; D is unresolved. The CDR3 spans 15 residues. The germline gives CDR1 DFQATT, CDR2 SNEGSKA (reference sequence). The V and J ends lost 1 base and 3 bases respectively, with 14 bases between them. The CDR3 DNA sequence: TGCAGTGCTAGAGCCCTGGAAGACTCAACAGATACGCAGTATTTT. Translation gives CSARALEDSTDTQYF.

J is TRBJ1-5 and V is TRBV7-8; a weak D match, TRBD1 (5 bases). CDR3 size: 16 residues. The germline gives CDR1 SGHVS, CDR2 FQNEAQ. V dropped 5 bases and J dropped 4 bases, with 18 bases sitting between them. Written as DNA, the CDR3 is TGTGCCAGCAGCCCCCGTGCGGCAGGGTCTAATCAGCCCCAGCATTTT. Translated, it gives CASSPRAAGSNQPQHF.

This clonotype has ten or more counts. The rearrangement links TRBV10-3 to TRBJ2-1; the D gene could be TRBD1 or TRBD2 (5 bases each). Trimming pared 7 bases from V and 1 base from J, leaving 8 bases between. From germline, CDR1 is ENHRY and CDR2 SYGVKD. The CDR3 length is 13 residues. CDR3 amino acids: CAINGASYNEQFF. DNA for the CDR3: TGTGCCATCAACGGGGCGTCCTACAATGAGCAGTTCTTC.

CDR3 loop: CSAKSAAFF. The CDR3 bases are TGCAGTGCTAAGAGTGCAGCTTTCTTT. The V and J genes are TRBV20-1 and TRBJ1-1, with D unresolved. The CDR3 runs 9 residues. The germline gives CDR1 DFQATT, CDR2 SNEGSKA (reference sequence). The V gene lost 4 bases and the J gene lost 10 bases, with 7 bases spanning the gap.

In this sample, this clonotype turned up a few times. The V call is TRBV10-3, the J call TRBJ2-6, with D uncertain. Germline CDR1 and CDR2: ENHRY and SYGVKD. Deletions cut 9 bases from V and 1 base from J, with 7 bases between. CDR3 length: 13 residues. The DNA of the CDR3 is TGTGCCATTAAGCCTTCTGGGGCCAACGTCCTGACTTTC. Translating gives CAIKPSGANVLTF.

J is TRBJ1-2 and V is TRBV20-1; no clear D gene. Trimming took off 1 base at V and 0 bases at J, with 12 bases between the two ends. Germline V gives CDR1 DFQATT, CDR2 SNEGSKA (reference sequence). The CDR3 loop spans 15 amino acids. CDR3 bases: TGCAGTGCTAGAGCGGAAACCGCTGCTAACTATGGCTACACCTTC. Translated: CSARAETAANYGYTF.

The sample holds a few counts of this clonotype. This chain joins TRBV20-1 and TRBJ2-1; 7 nucleotides line up with TRBD1. This CDR3 region has 15 residues. J was trimmed by 0 bases and V by 4 bases; bases with no gene match: 6. The V gene's germline CDR1 is DFQATT and CDR2 SNEGSKA (reference sequence). This chain's CDR3 is CSANPRQGSYNEQFF. The CDR3 coding sequence is TGCAGTGCTAACCCTCGACAGGGCTCCTACAATGAGCAGTTCTTC.

The V call is TRBV12-3 or TRBV12-4, the J call TRBJ1-1, with 10 bases identical to TRBD1. The CDR3 totals 15 residues. J gave up 6 bases and V 5 bases, and 9 bases lay outside the gene matches. The CDR3 region is CASSATGTGVAEAFF. CDR3 DNA sequence: TGTGCCAGCAGTGCAACCGGGACAGGGGTCGCTGAAGCTTTCTTT.

This chain connects TRBV7-8 to TRBJ1-2; TRBD1 is a possible D gene (6 bases). Germline V gene data show CDR1 as SGHVS and CDR2 as FQNEAQ. The V and J ends lost 5 bases and 4 bases respectively, with 20 bases between them. This CDR3 region has 16 residues. CDR3 bases: TGTGCCAGCAGCCAACAGGGAACCGACCTAGTCTATGGCTACACCTTC. Residues: CASSQQGTDLVYGYTF.

A remark on this clonotype: The junction and the germline gene differ at one end; a read error may be behind it. V and J are TRBV19 and TRBJ2-1; D is ambiguous. This CDR3 has 16 residues. CDR1 LNHDA and CDR2 SQIVND come from the germline V gene (reference sequence). CDR3 amino acids: CASSIVQPPYVDEQFF. In DNA, the CDR3 is TGTGCCAGTAGCATAGTTCAGCCACCTTACGTCGATGAGCAGTTCTTC. The full variable domain, with the rest looked up from reference TRBV19 and TRBJ2-1, is DGGITQSPKYLFRKEGQNVTLSCEQNLNHDAMYWYRQDPGQGLRLIYYSQIVNDFQKGDIAEGYSVSREKKESFPLTVTSAQKNPTAFYLCASSIVQPPYVDEQFFGPGTRLTVL.

There are many counts of this clonotype. One junction end does not reproduce the germline sequence, and a read error may be involved. The V gene is TRBV5-1, the J gene TRBJ2-7; D is undetermined. Germline V lookup: CDR1 SGHRS, CDR2 YFSETQ. This CDR3 spans 13 amino acids. Here the CDR3 DNA reads TGTGCCAGCAGTTTGGTTGGGGACTACGAGCAGTACTTC. Protein sequence: CASSLVGDYEQYF.

The genes are TRBV7-8 and TRBJ2-3, with TRBD2 matching 12 bases. CDR3 length: 17 amino acids. CDR1 is SGHVS and CDR2 is FQNEAQ in the germline V gene. J was trimmed by 2 bases and V by 5 bases; bases with no gene match: 8. The DNA for the CDR3 is TGTGCCAGCAGCAAAGGACTAGCGGGGACTGCCACAGATACGCAGTATTTT. The encoded protein is CASSKGLAGTATDTQYF. The variable domain in full, completed from reference TRBV7-8 and TRBJ2-3, reads GAGVSQSPRYKVAKRGQDVALRCDPISGHVSLFWYQQALGQGPEFLTYFQNEAQLDKSGLPSDRFFAERPEGSVSTLKIQRTQQEDSAVYLCASSKGLAGTATDTQYFGPGTRLTVL.

Ten or more counts support this clonotype. V usage is TRBV5-1 and J usage is TRBJ1-2, with D unresolved. The germline CDR1 and CDR2 sequences are SGHRS and YFSETQ. The CDR3 contains 15 residues. The V and J ends lost 0 bases and 0 bases respectively, with 9 bases between them. CDR3 loop: CASSLELGANYGYTF. DNA of the CDR3: TGCGCCAGCAGCTTGGAATTGGGAGCTAACTATGGCTACACCTTC.

The chain carries TRBV27 and TRBJ2-3; D remains ambiguous. This CDR3 comprises 14 residues. Germline assignment: CDR1 MNHEY and CDR2 SMNVEV (reference sequence). Deletions cut 0 bases from V and 1 base from J, with 5 bases between. The CDR3 sequence is CASSLSVRTDTQYF. The CDR3 nucleotides read TGTGCCAGCAGTTTATCGGTACGCACAGATACGCAGTATTTT.

A few counts support this clonotype. The genes are TRBV5-6 and TRBJ2-7; 7 bases line up with TRBD1. CDR3 length: 12 residues. The trim removed 4 bases at V and 6 bases at J, leaving 4 bases unmatched. Germline loops: CDR1 SGHDT, CDR2 YYEEEE. The DNA of the CDR3 is TGTGCCAGCAGCCGGACAGGACCCGAGCAGTACTTC. It translates to CASSRTGPEQYF.

The genes are TRBV12-3 or TRBV12-4 and TRBJ2-5, with TRBD1 identical over 9 bases. The CDR3 is 15 residues long. The V segment lost 5 bases and the J segment 4 bases; nucleotides outside the gene matches: 8. The CDR3 DNA reads as TGTGCCAGCAGTACCGCGGGGACAGGGTTAGAGACCCAGTACTTC. It codes for CASSTAGTGLETQYF.

The chain has TRBV12-3 or TRBV12-4 and TRBJ2-5, with D possibly matching TRBD2 (6 bases). V lost 3 bases and J 5 bases, leaving 13 bases between the germline ends. The CDR3 runs 14 residues. CDR3 nucleotides: TGTGCCAGCAGTTTCCGCAGGGCGGGGGAGACCCAGTACTTC. It yields the protein CASSFRRAGETQYF.

This clonotype was seen a few times. The chain joins TRBV12-3 or TRBV12-4 to TRBJ1-1; TRBD1 agrees at 7 bases. V lost 2 bases and J lost 7; bases outside the gene matches: 7. This CDR3 region has 14 residues. CDR3 in DNA: TGTGCCAGCAGTTTAAGGACAGGCGCAGGTGAAGCTTTCTTT. It is translated as CASSLRTGAGEAFF.